Following are 17 T cell receptor beta chains from one sample sequenced in a study of molecular identifiers for immune sequencing clone quantification. TCRdb ran MiXCR on the PCR reads and lists one entry per CDR3 protein. The data contain about 500,000 distinct CDR3 sequences, around 25% of them singletons. Sequenced input: naive CD8+ T cells from blood, with Jurkat cell RNA spiked in. Subset denoted: FACS-sorted CD8+CD4-CCR7+CD45RA+ naive T cells. These receptors all stem from a human donor in good health. Some libraries in this study had Jurkat cell RNA spiked in.

This clonotype has just a few counts. V and J are TRBV7-9 and TRBJ2-5; D could derive from TRBD1 or TRBD2 (5 bases each). Trimming cost V 5 bases and J 5 bases, with 15 bases left between them. The CDR3 is 14 amino acids. CDR1 SEHNR and CDR2 FQNEAQ come from the germline V gene (reference sequence). The CDR3 region is CASSVTRGWETQYF. In DNA form, the CDR3 reads TGTGCCAGCAGCGTGACCCGGGGCTGGGAGACCCAGTACTTC.

There are a few counts of this clonotype. The rearrangement uses TRBV27 and TRBJ2-7, with D possibly matching TRBD1 (6 bases). CDR3 size: 15 residues. Trimming removed 5 bases from V and 0 bases from J, with 14 bases in between. Germline assignment: CDR1 MNHEY and CDR2 SMNVEV (reference sequence). This chain's CDR3 is CASSLGQPRSYEQYF. The CDR3 coding sequence is TGTGCCAGCAGTCTCGGACAGCCCCGCTCCTACGAGCAGTACTTC.

In DNA, the CDR3 is TGCAGTGCTAGAGAGCCCGCAGGCTTCTACGAGCAGTACTTC. Encoded protein: CSAREPAGFYEQYF. This rearrangement joins TRBV20-1 to TRBJ2-7; unclear D gene. The germline V gene has CDR1 DFQATT and CDR2 SNEGSKA (reference sequence). The V end was cut by 0 bases, the J end by 3 bases, with 12 bases between. CDR3 length: 14 residues.

This clonotype was detected only a few times. This may stem from a read error, because a much larger clone lies one nucleotide away. The chain recombines TRBV5-6 with TRBJ2-1; D gene ambiguous. Trimming stripped 1 base from V and 8 bases from J, with 7 bases between. The CDR3 length is 12 residues. Germline V gives CDR1 SGHDT, CDR2 YYEEEE. In nucleotides, the CDR3 is TGTGCCAGCAGCTTGTATGGGGATGAGCAGTTCTTC. This codes for CASSLYGDEQFF.

This clonotype was detected many times. This rearrangement joins TRBV6-5 to TRBJ1-6; 10 bases line up with TRBD1. CDR3 length: 15 amino acids. With 7 bases clipped from V and 6 bases from J, the junction kept 6 bases outside the gene matches. The germline CDR1 and CDR2 sequences are MNHEY and SVGAGI. CDR3 region: CASKIGDRGNSPLHF. In DNA form, the CDR3 reads TGTGCCAGCAAGATAGGGGACAGGGGTAATTCACCCCTCCACTTT.

This clonotype was recorded a few times. J is TRBJ1-6 and V is TRBV6-2 or TRBV6-3; 9 positions match TRBD1. Per the germline V gene, CDR1 is MNHEY and CDR2 is SVGEGT. V dropped 3 bases and J dropped 12; count of bases not matched to a gene: 6. The CDR3 contains 14 residues. The CDR3 region has the DNA TGTGCCAGCAGTTATCGGACAGGGGTGGGACCCCTCCACTTT. Its translation is CASSYRTGVGPLHF.

CDR3 region: CASSQDEGQETQYF. The CDR3 DNA follows: TGCGCCAGCAGCCAAGATGAGGGCCAAGAGACCCAGTACTTC. The chain carries TRBV4-3 and TRBJ2-5; perhaps TRBD2 as D (5 bases). Per germline, CDR1 LGHNA and CDR2 YSLEER. V lost 0 bases, J lost 1 base, and 6 bases lay in between. The CDR3 is 14 residues long.

The chain has TRBV3-1 and TRBJ1-2; D is ambiguous. The CDR3 length is 15 residues. Trimming took 0 bases from V and 4 from J, leaving 12 bases between them. Germline-derived CDR1 and CDR2 are LGHDT and YNNKEL (reference sequence). The CDR3 reads CASSQEMNKGYGYTF. The CDR3 DNA sequence: TGTGCCAGCAGCCAAGAGATGAACAAAGGCTATGGCTACACCTTC.

This clonotype was seen many times. The chain combines TRBV23-1 with TRBJ2-4, with TRBD1 matching over 7 bases. TRBV23-1 carries the ORF label, with uncertain function. This CDR3 has 18 residues. Trimming cost V 2 bases and J 0 bases; bases outside gene matches: 10. CDR3: CASSQGGQRVLAKNIQYF. DNA of the CDR3: TGCGCCAGCAGTCAAGGGGGACAGAGAGTCTTAGCCAAAAACATTCAGTACTTC.

This chain connects TRBV9 to TRBJ2-7; 9 bases align to TRBD2. Unmatched junction bases numbered 20, after V lost 10 bases and J lost 9 bases. CDR3 length: 15 amino acids. Germline loops: CDR1 SGDLS, CDR2 YYNGEE. As DNA, the CDR3 is TGTGCCCGCCGCGTGCGGGGGGGCAATAGCGCCGGGCAGTACTTC. It encodes CARRVRGGNSAGQYF.

The chain recombines TRBV5-6 with TRBJ2-5, with D perhaps TRBD1 (5 bases). V lost 7 bases to trimming and J lost 2 bases, with 18 bases between them. The germline CDR1 and CDR2 sequences are SGHDT and YYEEEE. The CDR3 totals 15 residues. The CDR3 spells CASRPRPTEQETQYF. CDR3 coding DNA: TGTGCCAGCCGACCCCGCCCGACAGAACAAGAGACCCAGTACTTC.

With respect to this clonotype: A much larger clone is a single base away; this may be a read error. The chain is built from TRBV27 and TRBJ2-7, with D perhaps TRBD2 (5 bases). Trimming stripped 2 bases from V and 6 bases from J, with 17 bases between. Germline CDR1 reads MNHEY; CDR2 reads SMNVEV (reference sequence). CDR3 length: 15 residues. The CDR3 sequence is CASSLGLRGFSEQYF. The CDR3 nucleotides read TGTGCCAGCAGTTTAGGACTGAGAGGGTTTTCCGAGCAGTACTTC.

This clonotype came up a few times. V is TRBV28 and J is TRBJ1-5; D gene ambiguous. The CDR3 has 16 residues. From germline, CDR1 is MDHEN and CDR2 SYDVKM. The V gene lost 8 bases and the J gene lost 2 bases, with 19 bases spanning the gap. Written as DNA, the CDR3 is TGTGCCAGCTACTCGACCCTGGTTAGGGGCAATCAGCCCCAGCATTTT. This translates into CASYSTLVRGNQPQHF.

At least ten counts were recorded for this clonotype. V gene TRBV7-6 combines with J gene TRBJ1-1; possible D gene TRBD1, 6 bases. Between the trimmed V and J ends, which lost 4 bases and 5 bases, there was a span of 11 bases. The V gene's germline CDR1 is SGHVS and CDR2 FNYEAQ. This CDR3 comprises 13 residues. CDR3 coding DNA: TGTGCCAGCAGCTCACTCCAGGGGACTGAAGCTTTCTTT. Its protein is CASSSLQGTEAFF.

Of note for this clonotype: A read error may be the cause here, since a much bigger clone is one base away. The chain joins TRBV5-5 to TRBJ2-7; 8 bases are a match to TRBD2. The CDR3 length is 15 residues. The germline CDR1 and CDR2 sequences are SGHKS and YYEKEE (reference sequence). The CDR3: CARSRGSGITYEQYF. CDR3 DNA: TGTGCCCGCAGCCGGGGTAGCGGGATAACCTACGAGCAGTACTTC.

V gene TRBV12-5 combines with J gene TRBJ2-5, with D perhaps assigned TRBD1 or TRBD2 (5 bases each). The germline V gene encodes CDR1 LGHNT and CDR2 FRNRAP. The V gene lost 1 base and the J gene lost 0 bases, with 12 bases spanning the gap. The CDR3 sequence is 16 residues long. This chain's CDR3 is CASGLAGTDYQETQYF. The CDR3 bases are TGTGCTAGTGGTTTGGCCGGGACCGATTACCAAGAGACCCAGTACTTC.

Notes on this clonotype: The junction and the germline gene differ at one end; a read error may be behind it. This sequence joins TRBV12-3 or TRBV12-4 and TRBJ1-5, with 12 bases fitting TRBD1. This CDR3 is 17 amino acids long. The CDR3 sequence: CACSEGQGARWVQPQHF. In nucleotides, the CDR3 is TGTGCCTGCAGTGAGGGACAGGGGGCGCGGTGGGTTCAGCCCCAGCATTTT.